This T cell receptor (beta chain) was captured by sequencing in a study of T cell responses to AZD1222 COVID-19 vaccine. Produced via immunoSEQ multiplex PCR; TCRdb's table is partial and in-frame only. The sample includes 90,000 to 140,000 clones, 82% seen only once; the top ten take more than 4.5%. Notes on this clone: Its target is unknown.

Overall study results and limits: Researchers report vaccine-associated CD4 TCRs spanning spike, with dominance at 160-218 and 743-854. A mostly white British donor set with more females was recruited, and clonal diversity was possibly underestimated. Baseline seropositives among AZD1222 recipients totaled only 5 to 7.

V was pared by 0 bases and J by 3 bases, with 6 bases of the junction left unmatched. The germline V gene has CDR1 SGHTA and CDR2 FQGNSA. This CDR3 region has 16 residues. This sequence was found in an adult in good health. V gene TRBV7-2 combines with J gene TRBJ2-7; 9 bases line up with TRBD2. Source: peripheral blood, taken on day 0 of AZD1222 vaccination. The CDR3 DNA follows: TGTGCCAGCAGCTTAGCCTGGCTAGCGGGGATCTACGAGCAGTACTTC. It translates to CASSLAWLAGIYEQYF. The full variable domain, rest sourced from reference TRBV7-2 and TRBJ2-7, is GAGVSQSPSNKVTEKGKDVELRCDPISGHTALYWYRQSLGQGLEFLIYFQGNSAPDKSGLPSDRFSAERTGGSVSTLTIQRTQQEDSAVYLCASSLAWLAGIYEQYFGPGTRLTVT.